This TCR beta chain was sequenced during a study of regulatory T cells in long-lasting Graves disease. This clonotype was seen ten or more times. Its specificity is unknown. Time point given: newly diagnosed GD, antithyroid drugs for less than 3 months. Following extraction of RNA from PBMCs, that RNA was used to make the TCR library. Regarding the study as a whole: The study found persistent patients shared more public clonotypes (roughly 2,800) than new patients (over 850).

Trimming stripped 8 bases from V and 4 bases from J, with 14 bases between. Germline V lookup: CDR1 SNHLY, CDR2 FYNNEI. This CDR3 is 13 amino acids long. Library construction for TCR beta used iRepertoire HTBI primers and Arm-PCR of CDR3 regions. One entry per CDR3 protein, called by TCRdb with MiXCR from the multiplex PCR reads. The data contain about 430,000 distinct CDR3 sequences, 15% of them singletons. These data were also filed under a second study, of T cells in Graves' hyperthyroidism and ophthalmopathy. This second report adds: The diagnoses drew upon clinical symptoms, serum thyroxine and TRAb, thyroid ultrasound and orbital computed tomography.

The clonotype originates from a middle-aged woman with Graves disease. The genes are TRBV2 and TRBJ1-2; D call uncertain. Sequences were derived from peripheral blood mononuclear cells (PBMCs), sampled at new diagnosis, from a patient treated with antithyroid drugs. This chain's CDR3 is CASPAAFGYGYTF. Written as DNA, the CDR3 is TGTGCCAGCCCCGCGGCCTTTGGCTATGGCTACACCTTC. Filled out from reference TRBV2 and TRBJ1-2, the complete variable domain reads EPEVTQTPSHQVTQMGQEVILRCVPISNHLYFYWYRQILGQKVEFLVSFYNNEISEKSEIFDDQFSVERPDGSNFTLKIRSTKLEDSAMYFCASPAAFGYGYTFGSGTRLTVV.